The text below deals with one T cell receptor (beta chain). Produced via immunoSEQ multiplex PCR; TCRdb's table is partial and in-frame only. The table lists some 150,000 clones, about 90% of them singletons. This sample is drawn from a study of T cell responses to AZD1222 COVID-19 vaccine. The CDR3 sequence is 14 residues long. The germline V gene has CDR1 KGHDR and CDR2 SFDVKD. Trimming shortened V by 12 bases and J by 0 bases, and 14 bases separated the two germline ends. This chain joins TRBV24-1 and TRBJ1-5, with D perhaps matching TRBD1 (5 bases). The sequence was obtained from an adult in good health. This specimen was peripheral blood, taken on day 0 of MenACWY control vaccination. The CDR3 DNA reads TGTGCCGCAACGGGGGGATCTAGCAATCAGCCCCAGCATTTT. Protein: CAATGGSSNQPQHF.